These T cell receptor beta chains were read from a single sample in a study of cytomegalovirus exposure and HLA in healthy donors. The method was immunoSEQ multiplex PCR; TCRdb's version includes in-frame clones alone and lacks a portion of them. The sample lists about 68,000 clones, over 95% seen once, with approximately 2.5% in the top ten. The sample comprised PBMCs. These receptors were taken from a man aged 18 to 29 in good health and CMV-seronegative. Both conserved end residues are part of each CDR3. D genes are given only for firm matches.

d_call,cdr3_length,j_call,v_call,cdr3_nt,cdr3_aa
NA,13,TRBJ2-3,TRBV27,TGTGCCAGCAGTTTAACTAGCACAGATACGCAGTATTTT,CASSLTSTDTQYF
TRBD2,17,TRBJ2-4,TRBV7-6,TGTGCCAGCAGCTTAGCAATCGCGGGAGCAGCCAAAAACATTCAGTACTTC,CASSLAIAGAAKNIQYF
NA,15,TRBJ1-1,TRBV18,TGTGCCAGCTCACCACAGGGCAGGGTAGGGTCTGAAGCTTTCTTT,CASSPQGRVGSEAFF
NA,17,TRBJ2-2,TRBV10-2,TGCGCCAGCAGGACGGAAGTGGGACATCATAAGTCCGGGGAGCTGTTTTTT,CASRTEVGHHKSGELFF
NA,13,TRBJ2-6,TRBV19,TGTGCCAGTAGCTCCCCCGGGGCCAACGTCCTGACTTTC,CASSSPGANVLTF
NA,12,TRBJ1-2,TRBV19,TGTGCCAGTAGTCCTTCGGACTATGGCTACACCTTC,CASSPSDYGYTF
TRBD1,18,TRBJ1-1,TRBV5-4,TGTGCCAGCAGCCCTCTAGGGGACAGGGGACATATGAACACTGAAGCTTTCTTT,CASSPLGDRGHMNTEAFF
NA,15,TRBJ2-5,TRBV11-2,TGTGCCAGCAGCTTCGGTCTCCCAGGGGCAGAGACCCAGTACTTC,CASSFGLPGAETQYF
TRBD1,15,TRBJ2-7,TRBV6-5,TGTGCCAGCAGGGGGACAGGATTCCCCTCCTACGAGCAGTACTTC,CASRGTGFPSYEQYF
TRBD1,14,TRBJ1-1,TRBV5-1,TGCGCCAGCAGCTCTACAGGGGGTTCGTTGGTAGCTTTCTTT,CASSSTGGSLVAFF
TRBD1,14,TRBJ2-2,TRBV30,TGTGCCTGGAGCAGGGACAGGCGTTCTCCTGAGCTGTTTTTT,CAWSRDRRSPELFF
NA,14,TRBJ1-1,TRBV18,TGTGCCAGCTCTCCGCCCGCGAGGCACACTGAAGCTTTCTTT,CASSPPARHTEAFF
NA,15,TRBJ2-7,TRBV18,TGTGCCAGCTCACCACGGGAACAGGGTTTCTTCGAGCAGTACTTC,CASSPREQGFFEQYF
NA,10,TRBJ2-5,TRBV2,TGTGCCAGCAGGAGGGAGACCCAGTACTTC,CASRRETQYF
NA,11,TRBJ1-5,TRBV28,TGTGCCAGCAGGTCCCTTGAGGTTATGGATTTT,CASRSLEVMDF